The T cell receptor beta chain described here comes from a study of CD8+CD57+ T cells in acquired aplastic anemia. It was genomic DNA that served as the template for profiling TCR beta VDJ and CDR3. Each CDR3 protein is one row after TCRdb ran MiXCR on the reads. The table lists roughly 300,000 distinct CDR3 sequences, 45% to 65% of them singletons, with roughly 8% in the top ten. The CDR3 is 14 residues long. V lost 6 bases and J 6 bases, leaving 15 bases between the germline ends. CDR1 and CDR2 from the germline V gene are SNHLY and FYNNEI. The chain employs TRBV2 and TRBJ1-5; D may be TRBD1 (5 bases). The TCR originated in a human donor with severe aplastic anemia or a healthy control (not recorded which). Sequences were obtained from sorted CD4+, CD8+, or CD8+CD57+ T cells (not recorded which) from PBMCs. The CDR3 sequence is CASRNRDGTQPQHF. The CDR3 bases are TGTGCCAGCAGAAACCGGGACGGTACTCAGCCCCAGCATTTT.